This paragraph covers one T cell receptor (beta chain) sequence. Its specificity is unknown. The data derive from a study of T cell responses to AZD1222 COVID-19 vaccine. The CDR3 has 12 amino acids. Germline V CDR1 and CDR2: MNHEY, SMNVEV (reference sequence). Trimming shortened V by 10 bases and J by 5 bases, and 14 bases separated the two germline ends. Overall study findings and caveats: Vaccination with two AZD1222 doses was followed by a rise in Spike-specific TCR breadth and depth. Within unmutated variant regions lay the reported targets of nearly half of spike-specific TCRs. White British ancestry dominated among donors, who included more females, and clonal diversity was possibly underestimated.

The protocol was immunoSEQ multiplex PCR, while the TCRdb copy is restricted to in-frame clones and leaves out a portion. The sample carries roughly 130,000 clones, under 95% recorded once. V is TRBV27 and J is TRBJ1-2; D may be TRBD1 (5 bases). Sequenced here: peripheral blood, sampled on day 0 of AZD1222 vaccination. The sequence came from an adult in good health. The CDR3 DNA is TGTGCCACTAGGGACGGTACTTATGGCTACACCTTC. It specifies CATRDGTYGYTF.